This TCR beta chain was captured by sequencing in a study of T cell changes during pregnancy in multiple sclerosis. Method: immunoSEQ multiplex PCR; TCRdb's copy keeps in-frame clones and lacks some. The sample consists of around 34,000 clones, 90% of them appearing once. Germline CDR1 SGHVS, CDR2 FNYEAQ. This CDR3 region has 17 residues. The junction had 8 bases not matched to a gene; V was cut back by 0 bases and J by 0 bases. This chain links TRBV7-6 with TRBJ2-7; 7 nucleotides line up with TRBD1. The clonotype was recovered from a female donor with multiple sclerosis, enrolled in a pregnancy study. The sample consisted of CD4+ T cells from peripheral blood mononuclear cells, taken in the second trimester of pregnancy. The CDR3 bases are TGTGCCAGCAGCTTAGCGATCCCACAGGGGACCTCCTACGAGCAGTACTTC. Translating it yields CASSLAIPQGTSYEQYF.